These T cell receptor beta chains were read from a single sample in a study of blood T cell repertoires in COVID-19. TCRdb keeps only in-frame clones here, not all; method: immunoSEQ multiplex PCR. This sample carries around 100,000 clones, approximately 80% of them seen once, and the ten largest clones take 9.5% to 13%. What was sequenced was peripheral blood. The receptors derive from a woman in her 70s with acute or convalescent COVID-19. The CDR3 runs from the conserved cysteine through the conserved F or W. D genes are given only for firm matches. A row's size may be missing; if present it is once, few, many or a size class.

D gene	clone size	V gene	J gene	CDR3 DNA	CDR3 protein
.	.	TRBV19	TRBJ2-3	TGTGCCAGTAGTATAGCTGGAGCGGATACGCAGTATTTT	CASSIAGADTQYF
.	.	TRBV9	TRBJ1-4	TGTGCCAGCAGCGCATCGGACAGCGTTAATGAAAAACTGTTTTTT	CASSASDSVNEKLFF
.	.	TRBV12-3/TRBV12-4	TRBJ2-2	TGTGCCAGCCGGGGAGGAATTACCGGGGAGCTGTTTTTT	CASRGGITGELFF
.	.	TRBV5-8	TRBJ1-6	TGTGCCAGCAGCTTGGCGGGAAATCCGAATTCACCCCTCCACTTT	CASSLAGNPNSPLHF
TRBD1	.	TRBV28	TRBJ2-4	TGTGCCAGCAGTAGACAGGGATTAGCCAAAAACATTCAGTACTTC	CASSRQGLAKNIQYF
TRBD1	.	TRBV5-1	TRBJ1-4	TGCGCCAGCAGCAGCCAGGGGGCAACTAATGAAAAACTGTTTTTT	CASSSQGATNEKLFF
TRBD1	.	TRBV5-6	TRBJ2-7	TGTGCCAGCAGCGGGACAGGGGGCGCAGAACGGTACGAGCAGTACTTC	CASSGTGGAERYEQYF
TRBD1	few	TRBV7-2	TRBJ1-2	TGTGCCAGCAGCTTACAGGGGGCGCGGGGCTACACCTTC	CASSLQGARGYTF
TRBD1	.	TRBV7-3	TRBJ1-1	TGTGCCAGCAGCAAGGGACAGGGGGCTGCTGAAGCTTTCTTT	CASSKGQGAAEAFF
TRBD1	.	TRBV5-5	TRBJ1-6	TGTGCCAGCAGCTCAGACAGGGCGTCCTATAATTCACCCCTCCACTTT	CASSSDRASYNSPLHF
TRBD1	once	TRBV3-1/TRBV3-2	TRBJ1-5	TGTGCCAGCAGCCAAACCGGGACAGGGGGGGATCAGCCCCAGCATTTT	CASSQTGTGGDQPQHF
TRBD2	.	TRBV5-1	TRBJ2-2	TGCGCCAGCAGCCGGGGACTAGCGGGGGGGCCGGTTGCGAACACCGGGGAGCTGTTTTTT	CASSRGLAGGPVANTGELFF
TRBD2	.	TRBV7-2	TRBJ2-3	TGTGCCAGCAGCTCCGGACTAGCGGGGGGAGCAGATACGCAGTATTTT	CASSSGLAGGADTQYF
TRBD1	.	TRBV7-9	TRBJ1-4	TGTGCCAGCAGCCAAGCCTGGACAGGGGGCGACGAAAAACTGTTTTTT	CASSQAWTGGDEKLFF
TRBD1	.	TRBV6-5	TRBJ1-2	TGTGCCAGCAGTTACACGTCGGGACAGGGGGCGAAGGGCTACACCTTC	CASSYTSGQGAKGYTF
TRBD1	.	TRBV30	TRBJ2-7	TGTGCCTGGAGGACCGGCCGACAGGGTACCGAGAACTTC	CAWRTGRQGTENF
TRBD1	once	TRBV30	TRBJ1-4	TGTGCCTGGAGTGACAGGGGGAATGAAAAACTGTTTTTT	CAWSDRGNEKLFF
.	.	TRBV6-5	TRBJ1-2	TGTGCCAGCAGTTACCAACGTTCGCAGGGCCTCGGCTACACCTTC	CASSYQRSQGLGYTF
.	.	TRBV27	TRBJ1-6	TGTGCCAGCAGTCCGATTTGGAGTCAAACTGTTAATTCACCCCTCCACTTT	CASSPIWSQTVNSPLHF
.	.	TRBV11-2	TRBJ1-6	TGTGCCAGCAGCTTATCCAGGGTCTATTCACCCCTCCACTTT	CASSLSRVYSPLHF
.	.	TRBV2	TRBJ2-3	TGTGCCAGCAGTGAAGAGCGCCAGGGCAAAGATACGCAGTATTTT	CASSEERQGKDTQYF
TRBD1	once	TRBV29-1	TRBJ1-2	TGCAGCGTTGAACAGGGGGCCGCCTATGGCTACACCTTC	CSVEQGAAYGYTF
.	.	TRBV12-3/TRBV12-4	TRBJ1-3	TGTGCCAGCAGTCCCAGCTCTGGAAACACCATATATTTT	CASSPSSGNTIYF
.	.	TRBV27	TRBJ1-1	TGTGCCAGCAGTTTATCGGCAGGGCACACTGAAGCTTTCTTT	CASSLSAGHTEAFF
TRBD1	few	TRBV6-6	TRBJ1-4	TGTGCCAGCAGCCCCGGGACAGATAATGAAAAACTGTTTTTT	CASSPGTDNEKLFF
.	few	TRBV7-6	TRBJ1-3	TGTGCCAGCAGCTTAGAGACAGGCAAATACTCTGGAAACACCATATATTTT	CASSLETGKYSGNTIYF
TRBD2	.	TRBV6-6	TRBJ2-5	TGTGCCAGCGGACTAGTAATCGGAGAGACCCAGTACTTC	CASGLVIGETQYF
.	.	TRBV28	TRBJ1-5	TGTGCCAGCAGAACCGGGACAAATAGCAATCAGCCCCAGCATTTT	CASRTGTNSNQPQHF
.	few	TRBV7-2	TRBJ1-1	TGTGCCAGCAGCTTAGACGGGGGGGAGAACACTGAAGCTTTCTTT	CASSLDGGENTEAFF
.	.	TRBV7-2	TRBJ2-3	TGTGCCAGCACTGAGAGCAGGGCCCCAGGTGGGACGCAGTATTTT	CASTESRAPGGTQYF
.	.	TRBV3-1/TRBV3-2	TRBJ1-6	TGTGCCAGCAGCCAAGGACAGGACAGTAATTCACCCCTCCACTTT	CASSQGQDSNSPLHF
.	.	TRBV29-1	TRBJ1-1	TGCAGCGTTGAAGATGTCCGGTTGAAAGCTTTCTTT	CSVEDVRLKAFF
TRBD1	.	TRBV12-3/TRBV12-4	TRBJ2-7	TGTGCCAGCAGTAACAGGGGCAAGCAGTACTTC	CASSNRGKQYF
TRBD2	.	TRBV3-1/TRBV3-2	TRBJ2-3	TGTGCCAGCAGCCCCGGGACTAGTGGAGATACGCAGTATTTT	CASSPGTSGDTQYF
.	few	TRBV10-3	TRBJ1-4	TGTGCCATCAGTGACCCAGTAACCGGCAGGGGTAATGAAAAACTGTTTTTT	CAISDPVTGRGNEKLFF
.	.	TRBV2	TRBJ2-5	TGTGCCAGCAGTAATACAGGGGGGGCACAAGAGACCCAGTACTTC	CASSNTGGAQETQYF
.	once	TRBV12-3/TRBV12-4	TRBJ1-5	TGTGCCAGCAGTCCGACAGGTCGTCAGCCCCAGCATTTT	CASSPTGRQPQHF
TRBD1	.	TRBV30	TRBJ1-5	TGTGCCTGGAATTTGGGACAGCCCAATCAGCCCCAGCATTTT	CAWNLGQPNQPQHF
.	.	TRBV7-2	TRBJ2-1	TGTGCCAGCAGCCTCCAGGGGAGTGAGCAGTTCTTC	CASSLQGSEQFF
TRBD1	.	TRBV19	TRBJ2-1	TGTGCCAGTAGGGGGGACAGGGGACGTAATGAGCAGTTCTTC	CASRGDRGRNEQFF
.	.	TRBV7-9	TRBJ1-3	TGTGCCAGCAGCTTACAGGGTGGAAACACCATATATTTT	CASSLQGGNTIYF
TRBD1	.	TRBV27	TRBJ1-6	TGTGCCAGCAGGACAGGGTCGGGCTCCTATAATTCACCCCTCCACTTT	CASRTGSGSYNSPLHF
.	once	TRBV19	TRBJ1-2	TGTGCCAGTATCCAGACAGGAGGCCTCTATGGCTACACCTTC	CASIQTGGLYGYTF
TRBD2	.	TRBV7-2	TRBJ2-3	TGTGCCAGCAGCTTAGCTAGCGGGGGGGCCCCAGATACGCAGTATTTT	CASSLASGGAPDTQYF
TRBD1	.	TRBV10-3	TRBJ1-1	TGTGCCATCAGCACGGACAGGGACGGGAACACTGAAGCTTTCTTT	CAISTDRDGNTEAFF
TRBD1	few	TRBV2	TRBJ1-2	TGTGCCGGAGCTGGGGGACAGGGAACAGAGGGCTACACCTTC	CAGAGGQGTEGYTF
TRBD1	.	TRBV5-1	TRBJ1-2	TGCGCCAGCAGCTTGGGAACAGGGGAGAACTATGGCTACACCTTC	CASSLGTGENYGYTF
.	.	TRBV5-1	TRBJ2-5	TGCGCCAGCAGCCAAGCGACGGGGGGCGCGCGGGAGACCCAGTACTTC	CASSQATGGARETQYF
TRBD1	few	TRBV5-1	TRBJ2-5	TGCGCCAGCAGCTTGGTTCCAGGGGGAGAGACCCAGTACTTC	CASSLVPGGETQYF
.	.	TRBV13	TRBJ1-2	TGTGCCAGCAGCTTAGAACAGGGCTATGGCTACACCTTC	CASSLEQGYGYTF
.	.	TRBV6-1	TRBJ2-1	TGTGCCAGCAGTGAATTAGGGGGTCGCTCCTACAATGAGCAGTTCTTC	CASSELGGRSYNEQFF
TRBD1	.	TRBV27	TRBJ1-4	TGTGCCAGCACGTCCGGGACAGCTTCCCATTTGGGAAAACTGTTTTTT	CASTSGTASHLGKLFF
.	.	TRBV27	TRBJ1-4	TGTGCCAGTACCGGGGGTGAAAAACTGTTTTTT	CASTGGEKLFF